This T cell receptor beta chain was obtained from a study of T cell repertoires in cytomegalovirus infection. Background on the study: Evidence of both CMV infection and a matching HLA type came from public TCR beta signatures. General study findings and limits: People with CMV and the relevant HLA were identified by cumulative public TCR beta family frequency. HLA-C-restricted CMV-specific TCR beta clonotypes prevailed in the ex vivo response.

TCRdb ran MiXCR on the reads and lists one entry per CDR3 protein. In the table there are 150,000 to 200,000 distinct CDR3 sequences, nearly 9.5% of which are singletons. This clonotype has more than one count but fewer than ten. The antigen is unknown. The length of the CDR3 is 15 residues. Germline V gene data show CDR1 as MDHEN and CDR2 as SYDVKM. The V gene end was trimmed by 4 bases and the J gene end by 6 bases; junction bases not matched to a gene: 7. The V call is TRBV28, the J call TRBJ2-7, with 12 bases aligning to TRBD1. Sequenced sample: PBMCs. This clonotype originated in a human donor in good health (CMV status not recorded). Some clones in this sample may be carry-over from other donors' samples. CDR3 DNA: TGTGCCAGCAGTTCGACGGGACAGGGGGCAGGCGAGCAGTACTTC. It is translated as CASSSTGQGAGEQYF.